Following are 10 T cell receptor beta chains from one sample sequenced in a study of cytomegalovirus exposure and HLA in healthy donors. The PCR used 60 Vbeta and 13 Jbeta primers. Some clones are missing from TCRdb's copy, which holds only in-frame ones; the method was immunoSEQ multiplex PCR. The sample carries around 30,000 clones, about 63% recorded once. The source material was PBMCs. Receptors were obtained from a man aged 45-65 years in good health and CMV-seropositive.

This sequence joins TRBV5-4 and TRBJ1-5; TRBD1 aligns across 7 bases. V trimming: 4 bases; J trimming: 2 bases; junction bases outside the gene matches: 3. This CDR3 spans 14 amino acids. Germline assignment: CDR1 SGHNT and CDR2 YYREEE (reference sequence). This chain's CDR3 is CASSTGTGNQPQHF. CDR3 coding DNA: TGTGCCAGCAGCACCGGGACAGGCAATCAGCCCCAGCATTTT.

The rearrangement uses TRBV7-6 and TRBJ2-1; D may be TRBD2 (6 bases). V was trimmed by 5 bases and J by 9 bases, leaving 17 bases between them. This CDR3 is 14 amino acids long. Germline CDR1 SGHVS, CDR2 FNYEAQ. CDR3 coding DNA: TGTGCCAGCAGCCCTATATCGTCGGGAGTTGAGCAGTTCTTC. This codes for CASSPISSGVEQFF.

The table lists this clone with a count of one. J is TRBJ2-1 and V is TRBV27; 10 bases align to TRBD2. CDR1 and CDR2 (germline): MNHEY, SMNVEV (reference sequence). CDR3 length: 15 amino acids. With 6 bases clipped from V and 6 bases from J, the junction kept 8 bases outside the gene matches. CDR3 DNA sequence: TGTGCCAGCAGCCCCATTAGCGGGAGGTCCAATGAGCAGTTCTTC. It codes for CASSPISGRSNEQFF.

This chain uses TRBV6-1 with TRBJ2-3; weak D call: TRBD2 (6 bases). V was pared by 2 bases and J by 2 bases, with 11 bases between. Germline V gene data show CDR1 as MNHNS and CDR2 as SASEGT. The CDR3 totals 15 residues. DNA of the CDR3: TGTGCCAGCAGTGAATCGGGAGAACCCACAGATACGCAGTATTTT. Its protein product is CASSESGEPTDTQYF.

This clone occurred a few times. The chain is built from TRBV4-2 and TRBJ1-1; the match to TRBD1 covers 12 bases. CDR3 length: 17 residues. Germline values: CDR1 LGHNA, CDR2 YNFKEQ. The ends lost 4 bases at V and 4 bases at J; junction bases unmatched: 10. CDR3 residues: CASSLFGTGGSGTEAFF. DNA of the CDR3: TGTGCCAGCAGCCTTTTCGGGACAGGGGGCTCAGGCACTGAAGCTTTCTTT.

The V gene is TRBV7-6, the J gene TRBJ2-1; no clear D gene. V lost 2 bases and J lost 0, with 5 bases in between. CDR1 is SGHVS and CDR2 is FNYEAQ in the germline V gene. This CDR3 comprises 14 residues. The CDR3 region is CASSLSSSYNEQFF. CDR3 nucleotides: TGTGCCAGCAGCTTATCTAGCTCCTACAATGAGCAGTTCTTC.

The V gene is TRBV15, the J gene TRBJ2-3; D unresolved. The CDR3 extends over 16 amino acids. Germline CDR1 LNHNV, CDR2 YYDKDF (reference sequence). V was pared by 4 bases and J by 2 bases, with 16 bases between. The CDR3 nucleotides read TGTGCCACCAGCACCCGAACCACTATCAACACAGATACGCAGTATTTT. Protein: CATSTRTTINTDTQYF.

The chain uses TRBV30 and TRBJ2-4, with 7 bases lining up with TRBD1. Germline CDR1 is GTSNPN and CDR2 is SVGIG (reference sequence). Germline trimming cut 1 base from V and 6 bases from J; bases unmatched to any gene: 9. This CDR3 spans 15 amino acids. The CDR3 sequence: CAWSGDSGLGNIQYF. DNA of the CDR3: TGTGCCTGGAGTGGGGACAGTGGACTGGGAAACATTCAGTACTTC.

This clone was recorded a few times. This rearrangement joins TRBV23-1 to TRBJ1-1; the D gene is possibly TRBD1 (5 bases). TRBV23-1 is classed as an ORF, of uncertain function. V lost 11 bases and J lost 1, with 8 bases in between. The CDR3 covers 11 residues. The CDR3 nucleotides read TGCGCCCGGAGGGGGAACACTGAAGCTTTCTTT. Translated: CARRGNTEAFF.

The chain joins TRBV6-1 to TRBJ2-7, with a tentative D call TRBD2 (5 bases). The CDR3 loop spans 11 amino acids. CDR1 and CDR2 from the germline V gene are MNHNS and SASEGT. V lost 7 bases and J 2 bases, leaving 6 bases between the germline ends. CDR3 sequence (DNA): TGTGCCAGCACGCGGGCCTACGAGCAGTACTTC. It yields the protein CASTRAYEQYF.